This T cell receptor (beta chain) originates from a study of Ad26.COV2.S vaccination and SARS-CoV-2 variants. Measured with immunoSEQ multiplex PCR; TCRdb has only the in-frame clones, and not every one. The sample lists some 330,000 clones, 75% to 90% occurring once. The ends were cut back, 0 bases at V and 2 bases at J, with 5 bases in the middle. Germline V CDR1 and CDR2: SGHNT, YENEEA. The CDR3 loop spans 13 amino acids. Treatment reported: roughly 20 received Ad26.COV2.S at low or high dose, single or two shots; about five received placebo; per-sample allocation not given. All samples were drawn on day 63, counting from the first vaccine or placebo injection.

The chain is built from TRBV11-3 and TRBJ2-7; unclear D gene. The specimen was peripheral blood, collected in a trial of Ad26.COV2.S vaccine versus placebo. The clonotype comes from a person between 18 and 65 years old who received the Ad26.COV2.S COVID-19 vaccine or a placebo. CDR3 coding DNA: TGTGCCAGCAGCTTAGACAGTGCCTACGAGCAGTACGTC. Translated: CASSLDSAYEQYV.